This T cell receptor beta chain was captured in a study of regulatory T cells in long-lasting Graves disease. To make TCR beta libraries, researchers used iRepertoire HTBI primers and Arm-PCR of CDR3 regions. TCRdb used MiXCR to reprocess the multiplex PCR reads, holding one entry per CDR3 protein. The sample carries a few hundred thousand distinct CDR3 sequences, roughly 21% recorded once. Time point here: persistent/refractory GD, antithyroid drugs over 5 years with positive TRAb. Extracted RNA from PBMCs served as the source of the TCR library. At least ten counts were recorded for this clonotype. The sequence derives from a female donor with Graves disease. The specimen was peripheral blood mononuclear cells (PBMCs), collected when the disease was refractory, from a patient treated with antithyroid drugs.

The CDR3 sequence is CASSEWVYEQYF. DNA of the CDR3: TGTGCCAGCAGTGAATGGGTCTACGAGCAGTACTTC. This chain uses TRBV6-1 with TRBJ2-7; D is unclear. The CDR3 extends over 12 amino acids. Germline CDR1 is MNHNS and CDR2 is SASEGT. V was pared by 2 bases and J by 3 bases, with 5 bases between.